A single sample is the source of the 24 T cell receptor beta chains below, sequenced in a study of blood T cells in healthy people across ages. A second PCR of 7 to 11 cycles used a sample-barcoded 5' primer and a J-beta primer mix. Each CDR3 protein is one row after TCRdb ran MiXCR on the 5' RACE reads. The sample lists 1.5 million to 2 million distinct CDR3 sequences, roughly 30% occurring once. Specimen: blood. These TCRs come from a woman aged 25 to 39 in good health.

This clonotype was detected a few times. The genes are TRBV6-1 and TRBJ1-2; D may be TRBD1 (5 bases). The V end lost 0 bases, the J end lost 1 base, and 6 bases lay between the germline ends. Germline CDR1 reads MNHNS; CDR2 reads SASEGT. The CDR3 is made up of 14 amino acids. Written as DNA, the CDR3 is TGTGCCAGCAGTGAAGCAGGGGTTAACTATGGCTACACCTTC. Its translation is CASSEAGVNYGYTF.

The gene calls are TRBV24-1 and TRBJ2-2; D not resolved. Trimming stripped 4 bases from V and 5 bases from J, with 7 bases between. This CDR3 spans 13 amino acids. CDR1 and CDR2 (germline): KGHDR, SFDVKD. Here the CDR3 DNA reads TGTGCCACCAGTGACCTCGTAACCGGGGAGCTGTTTTTT. It is translated as CATSDLVTGELFF.

Concerning this clonotype: This may come from a read error, since a much larger clone is one base off. The V gene is TRBV25-1, the J gene TRBJ2-5; 8 bases match TRBD1. The germline gives CDR1 MGHDK, CDR2 SYGVNS. The CDR3 is made up of 15 amino acids. The trim removed 1 base at V and 13 bases at J, leaving 14 bases unmatched. DNA for the CDR3: TGTGCCAGCAGTGAATCCCGGACAGGGAACTACGAGCGGTACTTC. Translating gives CASSESRTGNYERYF.

V and J are TRBV6-6 and TRBJ2-5, with TRBD1 matching over 7 bases. The J segment lost 11 bases and the V segment lost 6 bases, leaving 18 bases of the junction unmatched. The CDR3 is 15 residues long. Germline V gives CDR1 MNHNY, CDR2 SVGAGI (reference sequence). CDR3 region: CASRRAEDRVYGQYF. The CDR3 nucleotides read TGTGCCAGCAGAAGGGCGGAAGACAGGGTCTACGGGCAGTACTTC.

The V gene is TRBV7-6, the J gene TRBJ2-1; 9 bases are shared with TRBD2. Germline V gives CDR1 SGHVS, CDR2 FNYEAQ. The trim removed 5 bases at V and 0 bases at J, leaving 11 bases unmatched. The CDR3 totals 18 residues. CDR3 nucleotide sequence: TGTGCCAGCAGCGTCCAACCTAGCGGGATCAGCTCCTACAATGAGCAGTTCTTC. Translating it yields CASSVQPSGISSYNEQFF.

The V and J genes are TRBV6-2 or TRBV6-3 and TRBJ2-3, with D perhaps matching TRBD2 (6 bases). Germline-derived CDR1 and CDR2 are MNHEY and SVGEGT. The CDR3 has 16 residues. The germline V and J ends were trimmed by 6 bases and 11 bases, with 27 bases remaining between them. The CDR3 nucleotides are TGTGCCAGCAGGTTAGGAAGTCCGGGACTCCGTTTCGGGCAGTATTTT. Translation: CASRLGSPGLRFGQYF.

At least ten counts were recorded for this clonotype. Written as DNA, the CDR3 is TGTGCCAGCAGTCCCGGACGTCACAATGAGCAGTTCTTC. Encoded protein: CASSPGRHNEQFF. V and J are TRBV7-7 and TRBJ2-1; D gene ambiguous. The CDR3 has 13 residues. Germline CDR1 and CDR2: SSHAT and FNYEAQ (reference sequence). Trimming pared 6 bases from V and 5 bases from J, leaving 11 bases between.

This sequence joins TRBV7-2 and TRBJ2-1; D assignment may be TRBD1 or TRBD2 (6 bases each). Trimming removed 5 bases at V and 4 bases at J, with 21 bases between. Germline CDR1 is SGHTA and CDR2 is FQGNSA. The CDR3 covers 17 residues. CDR3 coding DNA: TGTGCCAGCAGCCCGGGGGCTCGGCGGGGCCTATACAATGAGCAGTTCTTC. It yields the protein CASSPGARRGLYNEQFF.

A note on this clonotype: The junction departs from the called germline gene at one end, perhaps through a read error. V gene TRBV4-2 combines with J gene TRBJ2-4, with unresolved D. Germline CDR1 and CDR2: LGHNA and YNFKEQ. The CDR3 is 13 residues long. CDR3 bases: TGTGCCAGCAGCCAAGATCAAAGAAACATTCGGTACTTC. Translating it yields CASSQDQRNIRYF.

With respect to this clonotype: A read error may account for a junction end that differs from germline. This sequence joins TRBV29-1 and TRBJ2-1; no reliable D call. The germline V gene has CDR1 SQVTM and CDR2 ANQGSEA. The CDR3 consists of 16 residues. CDR3 sequence: CSVEDEAIGSYIEQFF. CDR3 in DNA: TGCAGCGTTGAAGATGAGGCGATAGGGTCCTACATTGAGCAGTTCTTC.

The chain combines TRBV29-1 with TRBJ1-2, with 8 positions matching TRBD1. This CDR3 has 14 residues. Germline values: CDR1 SQVTM, CDR2 ANQGSEA. V shed 7 bases and J 5 bases; nucleotides not matched to a gene: 12. The CDR3 loop is CSAEGTGGGYGYTF. In DNA, the CDR3 is TGCAGCGCCGAAGGGACAGGAGGCGGTTATGGCTACACCTTC.

This rearrangement joins TRBV6-5 to TRBJ2-4, with D unresolved. V gave up 6 bases and J gave up 0 bases, with 9 bases separating them. The CDR3 extends over 14 amino acids. Germline values: CDR1 MNHEY, CDR2 SVGAGI. The CDR3 DNA reads TGTGCCAGCAGGTGGGATCGAGCCAAAAACATTCAGTACTTC. As protein: CASRWDRAKNIQYF.

The chain is built from TRBV20-1 and TRBJ1-6; 10 bases are a match to TRBD1. V lost 0 bases, J lost 15 bases, and 8 bases stayed unmatched. The germline gives CDR1 DFQATT, CDR2 SNEGSKA (reference sequence). The CDR3 has 14 amino acids. CDR3 bases: TGCAGTGCTAGAGATCCGGGACAGGGGACGAACCTCCACTTT. Translation: CSARDPGQGTNLHF.

Concerning this clonotype itself: One base away lies a much larger clone, so this may be a sequencing read error. The J gene is TRBJ2-5, the V gene TRBV6-5, with a weak D call TRBD1 (6 bases). Per germline, CDR1 MNHEY and CDR2 SVGAGI. This CDR3 contains 13 residues. The CDR3 sequence: CASSYRTEETRYF. In DNA, the CDR3 is TGTGCCAGCAGTTACAGGACAGAAGAGACCCGGTACTTC.

Ten or more counts support this clonotype. The chain recombines TRBV20-1 with TRBJ2-7; D possibly corresponds to TRBD2 (6 bases). From germline, CDR1 is DFQATT and CDR2 SNEGSKA (reference sequence). The CDR3 extends over 14 amino acids. Trimming cost V 6 bases and J 3 bases, with 18 bases left between them. The CDR3 coding sequence is TGCAGTGCCTCCGTTGGCGGGGCCTACTACGAGCAGTACTTC. Translation: CSASVGGAYYEQYF.

This rearrangement joins TRBV5-1 to TRBJ1-1; the match to TRBD1 covers 7 bases. The CDR3 has 17 residues. Looked up from germline, CDR1 is SGHRS and CDR2 is YFSETQ. V lost 3 bases and J lost 1; bases outside the gene matches: 12. This CDR3 reads CASSSNLRTGRNTEAFF. CDR3 nucleotide sequence: TGCGCCAGCAGCTCAAACTTGAGGACAGGTCGGAACACTGAAGCTTTCTTT.

The chain joins TRBV28 to TRBJ2-5; D possibly matches TRBD1 or TRBD2 (5 bases each). This CDR3 contains 14 residues. V lost 5 bases and J 5 bases, leaving 15 bases between the germline ends. Germline V gives CDR1 MDHEN, CDR2 SYDVKM. DNA for the CDR3: TGTGCCAGCAGTGCGCCGGGACCTAAGGAGACCCAGTACTTC. The encoded protein is CASSAPGPKETQYF.

This clonotype occurred a few times. V usage is TRBV5-1 and J usage is TRBJ2-5; tentative D call: TRBD1 (6 bases). The ends were cut back, 0 bases at V and 2 bases at J, with 14 bases in the middle. Germline CDR1 SGHRS, CDR2 YFSETQ. The CDR3 has 16 residues. The CDR3 nucleotides are TGCGCCAGCAGCTTGGGTGAGGACAGCCTACAAGAGACCCAGTACTTC. It codes for CASSLGEDSLQETQYF.

This chain connects TRBV12-3 or TRBV12-4 to TRBJ1-5, with D hard to call. Trimming pared 10 bases from V and 5 bases from J, leaving 18 bases between. The CDR3 consists of 14 residues. The CDR3 sequence is CATSSGNLDQPQHF. The CDR3 nucleotides read TGTGCCACCTCAAGTGGCAACTTAGATCAGCCCCAGCATTTT.

The chain joins TRBV7-2 to TRBJ1-5, with 7 bases that match TRBD1. The CDR3 sequence is 14 residues long. From germline, CDR1 is SGHTA and CDR2 FQGNSA. The V segment lost 5 bases and the J segment 5 bases; nucleotides outside the gene matches: 6. CDR3 bases: TGTGCCAGCAGCGCAGGGACAGTTTATCAGCCCCAGCATTTT. Protein: CASSAGTVYQPQHF.

Points on this clonotype: Germline is not matched at one junction end, which may reflect a read error. The V and J genes are TRBV20-1 and TRBJ1-5; D not certain. The CDR3 runs to 18 residues. Germline-derived CDR1 and CDR2 are DFQATT and SNEGSKA (reference sequence). In nucleotides, the CDR3 is TGCAATGCTAGAGATCTTAGCGGGTTTCCATGTAGCAATCAGCCCCAGCATTTT. Residues: CNARDLSGFPCSNQPQHF.

In this sample, this clonotype turned up a few times. The V gene is TRBV27, the J gene TRBJ1-2, with D perhaps TRBD1 (6 bases). This CDR3 comprises 16 residues. Germline-derived CDR1 and CDR2 are MNHEY and SMNVEV (reference sequence). V was clipped by 3 bases and J by 3 bases, with 17 bases between them. CDR3 DNA: TGTGCCAGCAGTTTGACTCCGACAGGCGGAGACTATGGCTACACCTTC. Its translation: CASSLTPTGGDYGYTF.

This clonotype has just a few counts. The chain employs TRBV7-6 and TRBJ2-2, with 7 bases identical to TRBD2. There are 16 residues in the CDR3. After removal of 0 bases from V and 2 bases from J, the junction contained 3 bases not matched to a gene. Looked up from germline, CDR1 is SGHVS and CDR2 is FNYEAQ. CDR3 bases: TGTGCCAGCAGCTTAGCGCCGGGACTAAACACCGGGGAGCTGTTTTTT. As protein: CASSLAPGLNTGELFF.

The rearrangement uses TRBV14 and TRBJ2-1, with TRBD2 as a possible D gene (5 bases). Per germline, CDR1 SGHDN and CDR2 FVKESK. This CDR3 is built from 15 residues. V shed 4 bases and J shed 10 bases, with 20 bases lying between them. The CDR3 sequence is CASSRDPGVEKEQFF. The CDR3, as DNA: TGTGCCAGCAGCCGCGACCCCGGGGTTGAAAAGGAGCAGTTCTTC. The full variable domain, in which reference TRBV14 and TRBJ2-1 provide the parts outside the CDR3, is EAGVTQFPSHSVIEKGQTVTLRCDPISGHDNLYWYRRVMGKEIKFLLHFVKESKQDESGMPNNRFLAERTGGTYSTLKVQPAELEDSGVYFCASSRDPGVEKEQFFGPGTRLTVL.